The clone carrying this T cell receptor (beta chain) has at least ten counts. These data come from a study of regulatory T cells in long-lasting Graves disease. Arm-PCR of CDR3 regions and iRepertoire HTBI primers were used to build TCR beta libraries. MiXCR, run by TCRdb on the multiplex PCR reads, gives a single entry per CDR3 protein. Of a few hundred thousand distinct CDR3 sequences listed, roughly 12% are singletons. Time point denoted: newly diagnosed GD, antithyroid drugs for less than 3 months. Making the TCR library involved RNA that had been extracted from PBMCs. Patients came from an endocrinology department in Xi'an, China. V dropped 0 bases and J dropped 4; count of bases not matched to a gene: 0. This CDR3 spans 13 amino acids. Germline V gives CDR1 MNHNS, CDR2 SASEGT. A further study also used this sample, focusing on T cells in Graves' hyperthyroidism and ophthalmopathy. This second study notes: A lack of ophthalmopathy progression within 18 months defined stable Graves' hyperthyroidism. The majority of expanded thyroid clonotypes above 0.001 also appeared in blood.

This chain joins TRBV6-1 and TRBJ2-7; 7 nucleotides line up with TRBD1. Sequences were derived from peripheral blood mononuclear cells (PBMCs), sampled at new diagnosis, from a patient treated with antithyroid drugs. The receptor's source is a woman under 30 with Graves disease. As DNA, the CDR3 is TGTGCCAGCAGTGAAGCGGGACAGTACGAGCAGTACTTC. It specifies CASSEAGQYEQYF.